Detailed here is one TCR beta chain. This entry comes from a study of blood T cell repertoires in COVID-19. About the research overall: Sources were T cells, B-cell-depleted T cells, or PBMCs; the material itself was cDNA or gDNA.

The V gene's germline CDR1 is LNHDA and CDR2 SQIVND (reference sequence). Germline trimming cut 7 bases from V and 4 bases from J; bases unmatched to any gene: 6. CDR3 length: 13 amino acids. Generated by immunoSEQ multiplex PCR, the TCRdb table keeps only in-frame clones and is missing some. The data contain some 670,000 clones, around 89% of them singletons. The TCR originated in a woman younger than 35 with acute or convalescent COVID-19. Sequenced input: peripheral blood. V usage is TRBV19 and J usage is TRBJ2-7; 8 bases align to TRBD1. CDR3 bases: TGTGCCAGTACAACTGGACAGGGATACGAGCAGTACTTC. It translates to CASTTGQGYEQYF. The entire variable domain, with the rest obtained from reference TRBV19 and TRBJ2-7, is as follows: DGGITQSPKYLFRKEGQNVTLSCEQNLNHDAMYWYRQDPGQGLRLIYYSQIVNDFQKGDIAEGYSVSREKKESFPLTVTSAQKNPTAFYLCASTTGQGYEQYFGPGTRLTVT.